Sequencing of this T cell receptor (beta chain) was carried out in a study of shared clonotypes between healthy human individuals. In the original workflow: There were no quality scores in the junction-only immunoSEQ sequences, so filtering differed. Libraries were prepared by immunoSEQ multiplex PCR; TCRdb keeps only in-frame clonotypes and omits some of them. That table is the source of V, J and clone size, and D and trimming were worked out from the DNA. The sample lists around 940,000 clones, about three quarters occurring once. In germline, CDR1 is KGHSH, CDR2 LQKENI. CDR3 length: 16 amino acids. The V end was cut by 2 bases, the J end by 7 bases, with 17 bases between.

Sequenced: memory CD4+ T cells sorted from blood. Noted subset: CD45RA-negative fraction. This sequence was found in a man aged 18-30 years in good health. This sequence joins TRBV18 and TRBJ2-2; possible D gene TRBD2, 5 bases. The CDR3: CASSPRYSGPNGELFF. For the CDR3, the DNA is TGTGCCAGCTCACCAAGATACAGCGGACCTAACGGGGAGCTGTTTTTT.